This T cell receptor (beta chain) was profiled in a study of monozygotic twins with inflammatory bowel disease. Study-level points and caveats: Whereas healthy co-twins had higher TCRbeta diversity (inverse Simpson), IBD patients had lower diversity. Repertoire similarity did not separate concordant from discordant twins, possibly from limited power.

About this clonotype: Its antigen is unidentified.

This CDR3 is 14 amino acids long. The V gene's germline CDR1 is SGHDT and CDR2 YYEEEE. Phlebotomy per donor yielded a single 2.5 ml blood sample. Incorporation of UMIs carrying a 6-nucleotide sample barcode was performed by template switching. Using the 5' RACE reads, TCRdb records one entry per CDR3 protein without DNA. The data include hundreds of thousands of distinct CDR3 sequences; the top ten clones carry 2.4%. The chain employs TRBV5-6 and TRBJ1-1. The sequence derives from a human donor with ulcerative colitis or Crohn's disease, or a healthy co-twin of an affected twin (not recorded which). Sequences were obtained from blood. The CDR3 spells CASSLPSRTAEAFF.